This T cell receptor (beta chain) was found in a study of human T cells and chemical hapten exposure. By share, this clonotype counts as medium-sized (0.01 to 0.1%). TCRdb re-called the RACE reads with MiXCR, one entry per CDR3 protein. Here the sample spans approximately 49,000 distinct CDR3 sequences, about a tenth being singletons. The sample's time point: patch test 1, 2 weeks after DPC sensitization. Treatment denoted: therapeutic diphenylcyclopropenone sensitization with weekly scalp DPC. Patch tests were applied only after blood draws. V shed 4 bases and J shed 0 bases, with 4 bases lying between them. CDR3 size: 14 residues. The germline CDR1 and CDR2 sequences are SGHDN and FVKESK.

The clonotype was recovered from a woman in her forties or fifties with alopecia areata. Some clones in this sample may be carry-over from other donors' samples. Sequenced here: whole blood, sampled in connection with sensitization to the hapten diphenylcyclopropenone (DPC). This rearrangement joins TRBV14 to TRBJ2-6; unclear D gene. This CDR3 reads CASSRISGANVLTF. CDR3 bases: TGTGCCAGCAGCCGGATCTCTGGGGCCAACGTCCTGACTTTC.